The 29 T cell receptor beta chains below come from one sample, sequenced in a study of shared clonotypes between healthy human individuals. Sequencing was performed with immunoSEQ multiplex PCR; in TCRdb, only in-frame clones are kept and a portion is missing. The sample lists some 1 million clones, approximately 70% occurring once. Sequences were obtained from memory CD4+ T cells sorted from blood. As for subset: CD45RA-negative fraction. The origin of the receptors is a man aged 18 to 30 in good health.

V is TRBV6-1 and J is TRBJ2-2, with 7 bases identical to TRBD1. Trimming removed 1 base from V and 6 bases from J; junction bases left unmatched: 5. This CDR3 has 15 amino acids. Germline values: CDR1 MNHNS, CDR2 SASEGT. The CDR3 DNA is TGTGCCAGCAGTGAAGTTACAGGGGTCTCCGGGGAGCTGTTTTTT. Protein sequence: CASSEVTGVSGELFF.

CDR3 protein: CASSPTGTGAIYEQYF. In DNA form, the CDR3 reads TGTGCCAGCTCACCAACCGGGACAGGGGCTATCTACGAGCAGTACTTC. The chain uses TRBV18 and TRBJ2-7, with TRBD1 matching over 10 bases. V lost 2 bases to trimming and J lost 3 bases; unmatched junction nucleotides: 7. This CDR3 is 16 amino acids long. Germline V lookup: CDR1 KGHSH, CDR2 LQKENI.

The chain combines TRBV5-6 with TRBJ2-6; D call uncertain. V gave up 6 bases and J gave up 3 bases, with 16 bases separating them. Looked up from germline, CDR1 is SGHDT and CDR2 is YYEEEE. The CDR3 is made up of 16 amino acids. The CDR3 loop reads CASTGQRSYGANVLTF. CDR3 bases: TGTGCCAGCACCGGGCAGAGAAGTTATGGGGCCAACGTCCTGACTTTC.

This clone was seen at least ten times. The V gene is TRBV19, the J gene TRBJ2-1; 7 bases match TRBD1. The V and J ends lost 3 bases and 6 bases, in that order; junction bases with no gene match: 8. The CDR3 is 15 amino acids. Germline V gene sequence: CDR1 LNHDA, CDR2 SQIVND (reference sequence). CDR3 sequence reads: CASSISGQVSNEQFF. The CDR3, as DNA: TGTGCCAGTAGTATTTCCGGACAGGTGAGCAATGAGCAGTTCTTC.

This clone was counted a few times. The rearrangement joins TRBV2 to TRBJ2-5, with D perhaps matching TRBD2 (7 bases). V was pared by 5 bases and J by 1 base, with 17 bases between. The CDR3 runs to 16 residues. Germline V lookup: CDR1 SNHLY, CDR2 FYNNEI. CDR3 protein: CASSLGEGVRQETQYF. CDR3 DNA: TGTGCCAGCAGTCTGGGGGAGGGGGTCCGCCAAGAGACCCAGTACTTC.

On this clone itself: The sample has other DNA sequences that encode this CDR3 too. The chain employs TRBV6-5 and TRBJ1-2; TRBD1 aligns across 7 bases. Germline trimming cut 6 bases from V and 7 bases from J; bases unmatched to any gene: 2. Germline lookup yields CDR1 MNHEY and CDR2 SVGAGI. The CDR3 loop spans 11 amino acids. CDR3 sequence reads: CASSPGGGYTF. CDR3 sequence (DNA): TGTGCCAGCAGCCCAGGGGGTGGCTACACCTTC.

The chain has TRBV14 and TRBJ1-2, with D unclear. With 6 bases removed from V and 2 bases from J, the gap between germline ends came to 16 bases. Germline values: CDR1 SGHDN, CDR2 FVKESK. The CDR3 runs to 15 residues. The CDR3 sequence is CASRAQTGKNYGYTF. The CDR3 region has the DNA TGTGCCAGCAGAGCACAGACCGGGAAGAACTATGGCTACACCTTC.

This clone was picked up a small number of times. The same CDR3 can be traced to other DNA sequences in this sample. The chain links TRBV5-6 to TRBJ1-4; 7 bases align to TRBD1. This CDR3 has 15 amino acids. V lost 7 bases, J lost 0 bases, and 6 bases stayed unmatched. Per germline, CDR1 SGHDT and CDR2 YYEEEE. CDR3 residues: CASSYRGPTNEKLFF. CDR3 DNA sequence: TGTGCCAGCTCGTACAGGGGCCCAACTAATGAAAAACTGTTTTTT.

The rearrangement uses TRBV5-1 and TRBJ1-4; D may be TRBD1 (5 bases). The CDR3 has 17 residues. Trimming pared 4 bases from V and 0 bases from J, leaving 16 bases between. Germline CDR1 and CDR2: SGHRS and YFSETQ. This CDR3 is CASSGGQRSSTNEKLFF. CDR3 bases: TGCGCCAGCAGCGGGGGTCAGAGGTCTTCAACTAATGAAAAACTGTTTTTT. Drawing the rest from reference TRBV5-1 and TRBJ1-4, the complete variable domain is KAGVTQTPRYLIKTRGQQVTLSCSPISGHRSVSWYQQTPGQGLQFLFEYFSETQRNKGNFPGRFSGRQFSNSRSEMNVSTLELGDSALYLCASSGGQRSSTNEKLFFGSGTQLSVL.

The gene calls are TRBV6-1 and TRBJ2-7, with no clear D. The CDR3 loop spans 13 amino acids. The ends were cut back, 4 bases at V and 4 bases at J, with 11 bases in the middle. Germline V gene lookup returns CDR1 MNHNS and CDR2 SASEGT. In DNA form, the CDR3 reads TGTGCCAGCAGTGCGACCGGGCCATACGAGCAGTACTTC. Amino acid sequence: CASSATGPYEQYF.

The chain links TRBV7-8 to TRBJ2-5, with TRBD2 identical over 7 bases. The CDR3 contains 14 residues. The V and J ends lost 3 bases and 7 bases, in that order; junction bases with no gene match: 8. In germline, CDR1 is SGHVS, CDR2 FQNEAQ. CDR3 residues: CASSLATSQRTQYF. The CDR3 bases are TGTGCCAGCAGCTTGGCGACTAGCCAGAGGACCCAGTACTTC.

The table lists this clone with a few counts. The J gene is TRBJ2-7, the V gene TRBV27; D is ambiguous. The ends were cut back, 3 bases at V and 0 bases at J, with 9 bases in the middle. This CDR3 contains 14 residues. Germline V lookup: CDR1 MNHEY, CDR2 SMNVEV (reference sequence). CDR3 protein: CASSLTVNSYEQYF. As DNA, the CDR3 is TGTGCCAGCAGTTTGACCGTAAACTCCTACGAGCAGTACTTC.

The V call is TRBV5-1, the J call TRBJ2-2; the match to TRBD1 covers 8 bases. V was clipped by 1 base and J by 6 bases; unmatched bases: 5. CDR1 and CDR2 (germline): SGHRS, YFSETQ. The CDR3 has 15 amino acids. The CDR3 loop reads CASSLRTGISGELFF. The CDR3 bases are TGCGCCAGCAGCTTGAGGACAGGGATCTCCGGGGAGCTGTTTTTT.

The chain links TRBV2 to TRBJ2-1, with a tentative D call TRBD2 (5 bases). The germline V and J ends were trimmed by 6 bases and 13 bases, with 13 bases remaining between them. The CDR3 loop spans 11 amino acids. Germline V gene sequence: CDR1 SNHLY, CDR2 FYNNEI. Written as DNA, the CDR3 is TGTGCCAGCAGGGTTCCGGGATTCCAGTTCTTC. Protein sequence: CASRVPGFQFF.

V and J are TRBV10-3 and TRBJ2-7; a weak D match, TRBD2 (6 bases). This CDR3 spans 18 amino acids. Germline V gives CDR1 ENHRY, CDR2 SYGVKD. The V end was cut by 3 bases, the J end by 0 bases, with 21 bases between. The CDR3 here is CAISDLRDFASHSYEQYF. CDR3 bases: TGTGCCATCAGTGATCTGCGGGACTTCGCATCCCACTCCTACGAGCAGTACTTC.

The chain uses TRBV14 and TRBJ2-5; unclear D gene. The CDR3 covers 17 residues. V shed 0 bases and J shed 7 bases, with 21 bases lying between them. In germline, CDR1 is SGHDN, CDR2 FVKESK. CDR3 loop: CASSQDIEVNPKRTQYF. The CDR3 region has the DNA TGTGCCAGCAGCCAAGATATCGAGGTCAACCCCAAAAGGACCCAGTACTTC.

The sample holds a few counts of this clone. CDR3 nucleotide sequence: TGCGCCAGCAGTGACAGGGGACCCTATAATTCACCCCTCCACTTT. It yields the protein CASSDRGPYNSPLHF. The chain links TRBV10-2 to TRBJ1-6; D is perhaps TRBD1 (6 bases). V was clipped by 3 bases and J by 2 bases, with 8 bases between them. The CDR3 spans 15 residues. Germline V gene sequence: CDR1 WSHSY, CDR2 SAAADI.

This clone was detected a few times. The CDR3 DNA is TGTGCCAGCAACTACGACGCAGGCTATGAGCAGTTCTTC. Residues: CASNYDAGYEQFF. V is TRBV2 and J is TRBJ2-1, with D unclear. Deletions cut 7 bases from V and 8 bases from J, with 15 bases between. Looked up from germline, CDR1 is SNHLY and CDR2 is FYNNEI. There are 13 residues in the CDR3.

The sample holds one count of this clone. The gene calls are TRBV7-2 and TRBJ2-7, with D hard to call. The V end lost 3 bases, the J end lost 0 bases, and 9 bases lay between the germline ends. The CDR3 contains 14 residues. Germline V gene sequence: CDR1 SGHTA, CDR2 FQGNSA. The CDR3 DNA is TGTGCCAGCAGCTTTCTTCTAGGCTCCTACGAGCAGTACTTC. As protein: CASSFLLGSYEQYF.

This sequence joins TRBV5-1 and TRBJ1-1; D unclear. CDR3 length: 12 residues. Deletions cut 2 bases from V and 1 base from J, with 3 bases between. The V gene's germline CDR1 is SGHRS and CDR2 YFSETQ. CDR3 sequence reads: CASSLQNTEAFF. The CDR3 nucleotides are TGCGCCAGCAGCTTACAGAACACTGAAGCTTTCTTT.

Points on this clone: This sample also contains other DNA sequences that code for the same CDR3. This chain links TRBV30 with TRBJ2-7; D call uncertain. The CDR3 has 11 amino acids. The ends were cut back, 0 bases at V and 3 bases at J, with 3 bases in the middle. Germline V gives CDR1 GTSNPN, CDR2 SVGIG (reference sequence). This CDR3 is CAWSVRYEQYF. CDR3 DNA sequence: TGTGCCTGGAGTGTACGCTACGAGCAGTACTTC.

On this clone itself: Other DNA sequences in this specimen translate into the identical CDR3. The rearrangement joins TRBV5-1 to TRBJ2-7, with 11 bases matching TRBD1. CDR1 is SGHRS and CDR2 is YFSETQ in the germline V gene. The CDR3 has 15 amino acids. With V trimmed by 0 bases and J by 4 bases, 3 bases remained unmatched. CDR3 coding DNA: TGCGCCAGCAGCTTGGAAGGGACAGGGGGTTACGAGCAGTACTTC. Its translation is CASSLEGTGGYEQYF.

The sample holds a few counts of this clone. The CDR3 sequence: CASSQGGPRVKLFF. CDR3 DNA sequence: TGTGCCAGCAGCCAGGGGGGTCCAAGGGTGAAACTGTTTTTT. This chain uses TRBV7-9 with TRBJ1-4, with 7 positions matching TRBD1. The junction had 11 bases not matched to a gene; V was cut back by 5 bases and J by 11 bases. This CDR3 spans 14 amino acids. Germline V CDR1 and CDR2: SEHNR, FQNEAQ (reference sequence).

The genes are TRBV5-1 and TRBJ2-2; either TRBD1 or TRBD2 may supply D (7 bases each). Germline values: CDR1 SGHRS, CDR2 YFSETQ. V was clipped by 2 bases and J by 4 bases, with 18 bases between them. This CDR3 has 17 residues. Written as DNA, the CDR3 is TGCGCCAGCAGCTTAGGGGGCGGGAGTCACGGCACCGGGGAGCTGTTTTTT. This translates into CASSLGGGSHGTGELFF. Combining the CDR3 with reference TRBV5-1 and TRBJ2-2 gives the whole variable domain KAGVTQTPRYLIKTRGQQVTLSCSPISGHRSVSWYQQTPGQGLQFLFEYFSETQRNKGNFPGRFSGRQFSNSRSEMNVSTLELGDSALYLCASSLGGGSHGTGELFFGEGSRLTVL.

The chain is built from TRBV9 and TRBJ1-5; D perhaps matches TRBD1 (6 bases). The CDR3 extends over 13 amino acids. Germline lookup yields CDR1 SGDLS and CDR2 YYNGEE. Trimming stripped 4 bases from V and 9 bases from J, with 14 bases between. The CDR3 bases are TGTGCCAGCAGCTCACAGGGAGGTGGGCCCCAGCATTTT. Its protein is CASSSQGGGPQHF.

In its sample, this clone was seen a few times. The chain carries TRBV30 and TRBJ1-1; D gene ambiguous. This CDR3 has 13 residues. From germline, CDR1 is GTSNPN and CDR2 SVGIG (reference sequence). V dropped 0 bases and J dropped 2 bases, with 7 bases sitting between them. CDR3 sequence (DNA): TGTGCCTGGAGTGTATCCCTTAACACTGAAGCTTTCTTT. This gives the protein CAWSVSLNTEAFF.

V is TRBV11-2 and J is TRBJ1-2, with D uncertain. V shed 4 bases and J shed 8 bases, with 14 bases lying between them. The germline V gene encodes CDR1 SGHAT and CDR2 FQNNGV. The CDR3 has 13 residues. The CDR3 loop reads CASSSTRSGGYTF. CDR3 nucleotide sequence: TGTGCCAGCAGCTCCACTCGTTCTGGCGGCTACACCTTC.

This chain connects TRBV9 to TRBJ2-7; D ambiguous. The V gene lost 4 bases and the J gene lost 0 bases, with 14 bases spanning the gap. From germline, CDR1 is SGDLS and CDR2 YYNGEE. The CDR3 sequence is 15 residues long. The CDR3 sequence is CASSPGQGNSYEQYF. In DNA form, the CDR3 reads TGTGCCAGCAGCCCCGGTCAAGGGAACTCCTACGAGCAGTACTTC.

V usage is TRBV7-9 and J usage is TRBJ2-7, with a possible D match to TRBD1 (5 bases). Germline V gene data show CDR1 as SEHNR and CDR2 as FQNEAQ (reference sequence). This CDR3 comprises 14 residues. Trimming removed 3 bases at V and 5 bases at J, with 14 bases between. For the CDR3, the DNA is TGTGCCAGCAGCTTCGCCCCAGGGAACGACGAGCAGTACTTC. It yields the protein CASSFAPGNDEQYF. Variable domain in full (rest from reference TRBV7-9 and TRBJ2-7): DTGVSQNPRHKITKRGQNVTFRCDPISEHNRLYWYRQTLGQGPEFLTYFQNEAQLEKSRLLSDRFSAERPKGSFSTLEIQRTEQGDSAMYLCASSFAPGNDEQYFGPGTRLTVT.